Reported below is one T cell receptor beta chain. What it recognizes is unknown. The sample comes from a study of cytomegalovirus exposure and HLA in healthy donors. Study-wide points: A highly shared variant cluster was judged a likely technical artifact. Earlier analysis found most TCR beta V segments productive about 87% or about 30% of the time. HLA restriction was apparent for most CMV-associated TCR beta chains in a later analysis.

PCR used 60 Vbeta primers and 13 Jbeta primers. TCRdb's table, derived via immunoSEQ multiplex PCR, lists solely in-frame clones and lacks some. Found here are about 140,000 clones, about 78% of them singletons; the top ten hold under 7.5%. The germline V and J ends were trimmed by 0 bases and 0 bases, with 7 bases remaining between them. Germline CDR1 is SGHNT and CDR2 is YYREEE (reference sequence). The CDR3 covers 14 residues. The clonotype originates from a man between 40 and 49 years old in good health and CMV-seropositive. Material for sequencing was PBMCs. The chain employs TRBV5-4 and TRBJ2-7; D not resolved. The CDR3: CASSLGQNSYEQYF. The CDR3 DNA reads as TGTGCCAGCAGCTTGGGGCAGAACTCCTACGAGCAGTACTTC.